A selection of T cell receptor beta chains follows, all from one sample in a study of graft-versus-host responses after intestinal transplantation. Their antigens remain unidentified. Clones were read by immunoSEQ multiplex PCR, and TCRdb kept only the in-frame ones, dropping some. Of about 92,000 clones listed, approximately 90% are singletons. The sample in question was unstimulated CD8+ T cells sorted from spleen or lymph node cells, obtained before intestinal transplant. Receptor source: a human donor who received an intestinal transplant. Each CDR3 is given with its conserved first and last residue. A D gene is named only where the DNA matches it firmly. Clone size, where shown, is once, few, many, or a class for clones that have expanded.

d_call j_call v_call clone_size cdr3_aa cdr3_nt
TRBD1 TRBJ2-1 TRBV18 NA CASSPSGQAHLSYNEQFF TGTGCCAGCTCACCCTCGGGACAGGCCCACCTCTCCTACAATGAGCAGTTCTTC
NA TRBJ2-7 TRBV7-9 NA CASSVGSYEQYF TGTGCCAGCAGCGTTGGCTCCTACGAGCAGTACTTC
TRBD1 TRBJ1-2 TRBV28 once CASSLEGQGPYGYTF TGTGCCAGCAGTTTAGAAGGACAGGGGCCCTATGGCTACACCTTC
TRBD2 TRBJ2-1 TRBV6-1 few CASSEWGLAGGREQFF TGTGCCAGCAGTGAATGGGGACTAGCGGGAGGGCGGGAGCAGTTCTTC
NA TRBJ2-7 TRBV21-1 NA CASSKNYEQYF TGTGCCAGCAGCAAAAACTACGAGCAGTACTTC
NA TRBJ2-7 TRBV9 NA CASSPDSGTYEQYF TGTGCCAGCAGCCCGGACAGTGGGACCTACGAGCAGTACTTC
NA TRBJ1-6 TRBV21-1 NA CASSSRTVRNTYNSPLHF TGTGCCAGCAGCAGTAGGACAGTGAGGAACACCTATAATTCACCCCTCCACTTT
TRBD1 TRBJ2-5 TRBV5-6 once CASSSGTGGFETQYF TGTGCCAGCAGCTCCGGGACAGGGGGGTTCGAGACCCAGTACTTC
NA TRBJ2-4 TRBV27 NA CAGPTVAKNIQYF TGTGCCGGACCAACGGTAGCCAAAAACATTCAGTACTTC
TRBD1 TRBJ2-2 TRBV11-3 NA CASSSGGRNTGELFF TGTGCCAGCAGTTCAGGGGGCAGGAACACCGGGGAGCTGTTTTTT
TRBD2 TRBJ2-1 TRBV7-2 once CASSLGTSGSLNNEQFF TGTGCCAGCAGCCTCGGGACTAGCGGGAGTTTGAACAATGAGCAGTTCTTC
TRBD2 TRBJ2-2 TRBV29-1 NA CSVAGLADYTEELFF TGCAGCGTTGCGGGACTAGCGGACTACACCGAGGAGCTGTTTTTT
NA TRBJ2-1 TRBV29-1 NA CSVEQVDEQFF TGCAGCGTTGAACAGGTCGATGAGCAGTTCTTC
NA TRBJ2-7 TRBV7-9 NA CASSLVQAYEQYF TGTGCCAGCAGCTTAGTGCAGGCCTACGAGCAGTACTTC
TRBD2 TRBJ2-7 TRBV30 NA CAWGTGGPTYEQYF TGTGCCTGGGGTACGGGGGGGCCAACCTACGAGCAGTACTTC
TRBD2 TRBJ2-1 TRBV9 NA CASSVGLAEYNEQFF TGTGCCAGCAGCGTGGGACTAGCGGAGTACAATGAGCAGTTCTTC
NA TRBJ2-5 TRBV10-3 NA CAISDDRTEETQYF TGTGCCATCAGTGATGACCGAACCGAGGAGACCCAGTACTTC
NA TRBJ2-2 TRBV12-2 NA CASRLNREGEANTGELFF TGTGCAAGTCGCTTAAATCGCGAGGGGGAGGCGAACACCGGGGAGCTGTTTTTT
NA TRBJ2-7 TRBV19 NA CASSILPTGSTYEQYF TGTGCCAGTAGTATACTCCCGACAGGTTCGACCTACGAGCAGTACTTC
TRBD1 TRBJ1-2 TRBV2 few CATRDRGDLGYTF TGTGCCACCCGGGACAGGGGGGACCTTGGCTACACCTTC
NA TRBJ2-1 TRBV5-1 NA CASSGTYNEQFF TGCGCCAGCAGTGGCACTTACAATGAGCAGTTCTTC
NA TRBJ2-5 TRBV9 NA CASSEPGGGETQYF TGTGCCAGCAGCGAACCAGGGGGGGGAGAGACCCAGTACTTC
TRBD2 TRBJ2-3 TRBV5-4 NA CASSLDWGGSTDTQYF TGTGCCAGCAGCTTGGATTGGGGAGGGAGTACAGATACGCAGTATTTT
NA TRBJ2-1 TRBV2 NA CASSVSSSNNEQFF TGTGCCAGCAGTGTATCTAGCTCTAACAATGAGCAGTTCTTC
TRBD1 TRBJ2-1 TRBV7-6 NA CASSLVKGQGLSVHYNEQFF TGTGCCAGCAGCTTAGTTAAGGGACAGGGGCTCTCCGTCCATTACAATGAGCAGTTCTTC
NA TRBJ2-3 TRBV7-3 NA CASSFVATDTQYF TGTGCCAGCAGCTTTGTAGCTACAGATACGCAGTATTTT
NA TRBJ2-7 TRBV15 once CATQDPLHEQYF TGTGCCACCCAGGACCCCCTCCACGAGCAGTACTTC
NA TRBJ2-7 TRBV4-1 NA CASSQTGVPYEQYF TGCGCCAGCAGCCAAACCGGGGTTCCCTACGAGCAGTACTTC
NA TRBJ2-1 TRBV7-9 NA CASSYPAYNEQFF TGTGCCAGCAGCTACCCGGCCTACAATGAGCAGTTCTTC
TRBD1 TRBJ1-2 TRBV6-1 few CASSGGTANTNYGYTF TGTGCCAGCAGTGGTGGGACAGCGAACACTAACTATGGCTACACCTTC
TRBD1 TRBJ2-2 TRBV5-6 once CASSTHGTGFAGELFF TGTGCCAGCAGCACCCACGGGACAGGGTTCGCCGGGGAGCTGTTTTTT
TRBD2 TRBJ2-3 TRBV7-6 NA CASSSTPAQRGPTDTQYF TGTGCCAGCAGCTCCACGCCGGCCCAGCGGGGACCCACAGATACGCAGTATTTT
NA TRBJ2-2 TRBV9 NA CASSRPGHLNTGELFF TGTGCCAGCAGCCGACCGGGACACTTGAACACCGGGGAGCTGTTTTTT
TRBD1 TRBJ2-7 TRBV5-4 NA CASSSQGVDEQYF TGTGCCAGCAGCTCACAGGGGGTGGACGAGCAGTACTTC
TRBD2 TRBJ2-3 TRBV7-9 once CASSLESGGPPDTQYF TGTGCCAGCAGCTTAGAAAGCGGGGGTCCCCCAGATACGCAGTATTTT
TRBD2 TRBJ2-1 TRBV11-3 NA CASSDGRVDEQFF TGTGCCAGCTCCGACGGGAGGGTGGATGAGCAGTTCTTC
TRBD2 TRBJ2-1 TRBV4-2 NA CASSYTTSGSTSGAEQFF TGTGCCAGCAGCTACACGACTAGCGGGTCAACCTCCGGCGCTGAGCAGTTCTTC
TRBD1 TRBJ2-7 TRBV2 NA CASSEGGGQGIDEQYF TGTGCCAGCAGTGAAGGGGGGGGACAGGGTATCGACGAGCAGTACTTC
TRBD1 TRBJ2-7 TRBV2 NA CASRVRDSYEQYF TGTGCCAGCAGAGTCCGGGACAGCTACGAGCAGTACTTC
TRBD1 TRBJ1-1 TRBV28 NA CASSLTGKGTEAFF TGTGCCAGCAGCCTGACAGGGAAGGGCACTGAAGCTTTCTTT
TRBD2 TRBJ2-7 TRBV6-7 few CASRAGETYEQYF TGTGCCAGCCGGGCGGGAGAGACCTACGAGCAGTACTTC
TRBD1 TRBJ1-3 TRBV10-2 NA CASSGQGRNSGNTIYF TGCGCCAGCAGTGGACAGGGGAGGAACTCTGGAAACACCATATATTTT
TRBD1 TRBJ2-1 TRBV7-6 NA CASSLEPGGNEQFF TGTGCCAGCAGCTTAGAACCAGGGGGCAATGAGCAGTTCTTC
NA TRBJ2-1 TRBV25-1 once CAARGWGPLNEQFF TGTGCAGCTAGGGGGTGGGGGCCACTCAATGAGCAGTTCTTC
TRBD2 TRBJ2-1 TRBV18 NA CASSPLTSGENEQFF TGTGCCAGCTCACCATTGACTAGCGGGGAGAATGAGCAGTTCTTC
NA TRBJ1-1 TRBV7-9 NA CASSYTYEAFF TGTGCCAGCAGCTACACGTATGAAGCTTTCTTT
NA TRBJ2-7 TRBV29-1 NA CSVETSARYEQYF TGCAGCGTTGAGACTAGTGCCCGCTACGAGCAGTACTTC
NA TRBJ1-6 TRBV5-5 NA CASSLAGAADSPLHF TGTGCCAGCAGCTTGGCTGGGGCAGCCGATTCACCCCTCCACTTT
TRBD1 TRBJ1-2 TRBV4-1 NA CASSQEPGTGGYYGYTF TGCGCCAGCAGCCAGGAACCCGGGACAGGGGGCTACTATGGCTACACCTTC
NA TRBJ2-2 TRBV5-1 NA CASSLETGLNTGELFF TGCGCCAGCAGCTTGGAAACAGGGTTGAACACCGGGGAGCTGTTTTTT
TRBD1 TRBJ2-1 TRBV30 NA CAWNSGQAGGQFF TGTGCCTGGAACTCGGGACAGGCAGGGGGGCAGTTCTTC
NA TRBJ1-5 TRBV4-2 NA CASSQDYPNQPQHF TGTGCCAGCAGCCAAGATTACCCAAATCAGCCCCAGCATTTT
NA TRBJ2-3 TRBV5-3 NA CARSFKVAVVRDTQYF TGTGCCAGAAGCTTTAAGGTAGCGGTCGTTCGGGATACGCAGTATTTT
NA TRBJ2-1 TRBV9 NA CASSVSSGREQFF TGTGCCAGCAGCGTATCGTCGGGGCGAGAGCAGTTCTTC
NA TRBJ1-2 TRBV7-9 once CASSLTRYLGLRNYGYTF TGTGCCAGCAGCTTAACCCGGTACCTGGGATTGCGGAACTATGGCTACACCTTC
NA TRBJ1-3 TRBV2 NA CASKTESGNTIYF TGTGCCAGCAAAACGGAATCTGGAAACACCATATATTTT
NA TRBJ2-1 TRBV12-1 NA CASSGTSRTRGRCYEQFF TGTGCCAGCAGCGGTACTAGTAGGACAAGGGGGCGTTGCTATGAGCAGTTCTTC
NA TRBJ1-4 TRBV27 NA CASSFRQSEKLFF TGTGCCAGCAGTTTCCGACAGAGCGAAAAACTGTTTTTT
TRBD2 TRBJ2-3 TRBV7-3 NA CASSLTGGSTDTQYF TGTGCCAGCAGCTTAACGGGAGGGAGCACAGATACGCAGTATTTT
TRBD2 TRBJ2-7 TRBV6-5 NA CASSKTSGSNYEQYF TGTGCCAGCAGTAAGACTAGCGGGAGCAACTACGAGCAGTACTTC